This paragraph covers one T cell receptor beta chain sequence. The data derive from a study of control samples from healthy donors and cancer patients. V dropped 4 bases and J dropped 5; count of bases not matched to a gene: 10. This CDR3 is 16 amino acids long. The germline gives CDR1 GTSNPN, CDR2 SVGIG (reference sequence). Profiled with immunoSEQ multiplex PCR; TCRdb holds only in-frame clones, not every one. Here the sample spans 75,000 to 100,000 clones, 88% being singletons. This chain joins TRBV30 and TRBJ2-7; 14 bases map to TRBD2. This receptor was taken from a man aged 30-40 years in good health. Sample: blood. CDR3: CAWTTGLAGVGDEQYF. The CDR3 DNA sequence: TGTGCCTGGACCACGGGACTAGCGGGAGTGGGGGACGAGCAGTACTTC.